The entry that follows covers one T cell receptor beta chain sequence. Its specificity is not known. The germline gene is not matched at one end of the junction; a read error may be the cause. Germline DNA was also extracted, and blood RNA derived from unsorted whole blood. What was collected before surgery was roughly 4 milliliters of peripheral blood. This record comes from a study of tumor-infiltrating lymphocytes in primary liver carcinoma. cDNA specific to TCR beta was made from around 450 ng of total RNA, with a constant-region primer employed for priming. ARM-PCR, slightly modified, supplied the TCR beta libraries through three nested multiplex PCR rounds. The opening two PCR rounds, about 11 cycles each, paired TRBV1-TRBV30 forward primers with a C-beta reverse primer. TCRdb re-called the multiplex PCR reads with MiXCR, one entry per CDR3 protein. The sample lists 310,000 or so distinct CDR3 sequences, roughly 61% seen once, with roughly 6.5% in the top ten.

This CDR3 contains 14 residues. The germline gives CDR1 SGHAT, CDR2 FQNNGV. Findings and limits, study-wide: Overlap between tumor regions exceeded overlap of tumor with adjacent tissue or blood. Tumors carried a top-250-clone fraction significantly exceeding that of blood (p = 0.039).

This sequence was found in a man aged 40-49 years with primary liver carcinoma and hepatitis B virus infection. V and J are TRBV11-2 and TRBJ2-2, with D possibly being TRBD1 or TRBD2 (5 bases each). The sequencing sample was made of peripheral blood. In nucleotides, the CDR3 is TGTGCCAGCGGCTTAGGTGGTGGGACCGTGGAGCTGTTTTTT. Protein sequence: CASGLGGGTVELFF.